This T cell receptor (beta chain) appears in the sequencing data of a study of T cells in Graves' hyperthyroidism and ophthalmopathy. Study context: Peripheral blood specimens were obtained at initial diagnosis, prior to any treatment. Study-level results: Most expanded thyroid clonotypes above 0.001 also appeared in blood.

Template material for amplifying TCR beta CDR3 regions consisted of RNA transcripts. The primer set for the first-round RT-PCR of the TCR CDR3 was HTBI. TCRdb recomputed calls from the multiplex PCR reads with MiXCR, one row per CDR3 protein. The sample has about 420,000 distinct CDR3 sequences, 15% to 19% seen once. Trimming stripped 5 bases from V and 3 bases from J, with 10 bases between. The CDR3 covers 13 residues. Germline values: CDR1 SEHNR, CDR2 FQNEAQ (reference sequence). This clonotype appeared many times. Its antigen is as yet unknown. The specimen was blood. The sequence was collected from a young woman with Graves' hyperthyroidism. The chain couples TRBV7-9 to TRBJ1-1; D is perhaps TRBD1 (6 bases). Here the CDR3 reads CASSLTGDTEAFF. The DNA for the CDR3 is TGTGCCAGCAGCCTGACAGGCGACACTGAAGCTTTCTTT.